This T cell receptor (beta chain) was recorded in a study of patients and donors after allogeneic stem cell transplantation. TCRdb ran MiXCR on the RT-PCR reads and lists one entry per CDR3 protein. This sample carries around 30,000 distinct CDR3 sequences, roughly 8% of them seen once, and the ten largest clones take approximately 48%. The CDR3 covers 13 residues. Per germline, CDR1 DFQATT and CDR2 SNEGSKA (reference sequence). V was trimmed by 6 bases and J by 3 bases, leaving 11 bases between them. The sample consisted of blood, either unsorted or a sorted T cell fraction (not recorded which). The sequence derives from a human donor who was either an allogeneic HSCT recipient or a stem cell or donor lymphocyte infusion donor (not recorded which). It is not recorded whose cells these are; they may come from a transplant donor. The chain is built from TRBV20-1 and TRBJ1-4, with D unresolved. CDR3 region: CSADGEANEKLFF. The CDR3 coding sequence is TGCAGTGCCGACGGCGAGGCTAATGAAAAACTGTTTTTT.